The clone carrying this T cell receptor beta chain appeared a single time. This sample was taken from a study of T cell changes during pregnancy in multiple sclerosis. Repertoires were generated with immunoSEQ multiplex PCR, while TCRdb's copy carries only in-frame clones and drops some. Of about 80,000 clones in the sample, 92% were seen once. This CDR3 spans 11 amino acids. This receptor was obtained from a female donor with multiple sclerosis, enrolled in a pregnancy study. This material consisted of peripheral blood, taken before pregnancy. The rearrangement uses TRBV21-1 and TRBJ2-7; the D call of TRBD2 is as the table states it, not checked on the DNA. TRBV21-1 is termed a pseudogene. DNA of the CDR3: TGTGCCAGCAGCAAGGAGAACGAGCAGTACTTC. It codes for CASSKENEQYF.